This T cell receptor (beta chain) was found in a study of T cells in localized non-small cell lung cancer. Data came from immunoSEQ multiplex PCR; TCRdb stores just in-frame clones and leaves some out. The profile shows 29,000 or so clones, 88% of them singletons. Turning to this clone: Its antigen remains unknown.

Notes on the study in general: Since sequencing was restricted to only one region of the tumor, intratumor heterogeneity remains a possibility. Adjacent uninvolved lung had the highest clonality, suggesting focused antigen responses. Adjacent lung had a median roughly 50 of the 100 largest tumor clones.

Germline CDR1 reads LNHDA; CDR2 reads SQIVND (reference sequence). The CDR3 contains 15 residues. V gave up 5 bases and J gave up 6 bases, with 16 bases separating them. The TCR was taken from a female donor of 60 years or more with stage III squamous cell lung carcinoma. The source material was peripheral blood, sampled before any cancer treatment. The J gene is TRBJ2-2, the V gene TRBV19; D is undetermined. This CDR3 is CASSSYYDQAGELFF. In nucleotides, the CDR3 is TGTGCCAGTAGTTCCTACTATGACCAGGCCGGGGAGCTGTTTTTT.